This T cell receptor (beta chain) appears in the sequencing data of a study of blood T cell repertoires in COVID-19. Study information: The United States, Italy and Spain supplied acute and convalescent COVID-19 samples. Sources were T cells, B-cell-depleted T cells, or PBMCs; the material itself was cDNA or gDNA.

Germline assignment: CDR1 ENHRY and CDR2 SYGVKD. This CDR3 has 17 residues. After removal of 4 bases from V and 2 bases from J, the junction contained 10 bases not matched to a gene. Authors' processing steps: Reference gene primer amplification gave estimated nucleated cell counts. Sequenced by immunoSEQ multiplex PCR; TCRdb stores in-frame clones only, minus some. The V and J calls and clone size were taken over from that table, and D and trimming were inferred from the DNA. The sample holds roughly 60,000 clones, nearly 80% seen once. The TCR was taken from a human donor in a cohort sampled during active COVID-19. Sample: peripheral blood. The J gene is TRBJ2-3, the V gene TRBV10-3; 9 bases align to TRBD1. The CDR3 protein is CAISGRTGGSSTDTQYF. The CDR3 DNA sequence: TGTGCCATCAGTGGCCGAACAGGGGGCTCATCCACAGATACGCAGTATTTT.